The subject of this entry is one T cell receptor (beta chain). Its antigen is still unknown. The donors gave bone marrow, and they were healthy. Vbeta (60) and Jbeta (13) primers were used in the PCR. The method was immunoSEQ multiplex PCR; TCRdb's version includes in-frame clones alone and lacks a portion of them. The sample contains some 120,000 clones, around 80% of which appear only once. The data were obtained in a study of cytomegalovirus exposure and HLA in healthy donors. Unmatched junction bases numbered 5, after V lost 5 bases and J lost 8 bases. Germline CDR1 LNHDA, CDR2 SQIVND (reference sequence). This CDR3 has 14 residues. Whole-study findings and limits: Most CMV-associated TCR beta chains were later found to appear HLA-restricted.

Sequencing was performed on PBMCs. The TCR sequence derives from a man aged 45-60 years in good health and CMV-seronegative. J is TRBJ1-4 and V is TRBV19, with TRBD1 matching over 10 bases. The DNA of the CDR3 is TGTGCCAGTAGTTCCGACAGGGGGCACGAAAAACTGTTTTTT. This translates into CASSSDRGHEKLFF.